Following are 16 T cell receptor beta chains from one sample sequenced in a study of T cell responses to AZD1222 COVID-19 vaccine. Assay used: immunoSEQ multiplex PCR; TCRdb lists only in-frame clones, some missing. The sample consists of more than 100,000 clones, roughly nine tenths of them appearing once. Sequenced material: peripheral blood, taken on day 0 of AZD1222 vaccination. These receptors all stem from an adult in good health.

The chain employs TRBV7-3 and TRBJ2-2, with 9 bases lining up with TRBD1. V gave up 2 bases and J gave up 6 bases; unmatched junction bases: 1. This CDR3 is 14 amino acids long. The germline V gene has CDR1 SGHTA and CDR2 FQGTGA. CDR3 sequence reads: CASSLGTGSGELFF. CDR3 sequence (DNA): TGTGCCAGCAGCTTAGGGACAGGGTCCGGGGAGCTGTTTTTT.

The CDR3 region has the DNA TGTGCCAGCAGTCAGGTGATGAACACTGAAGCTTTCTTT. Amino acid sequence: CASSQVMNTEAFF. This chain links TRBV12-3 or TRBV12-4 with TRBJ1-1; D unclear. This CDR3 contains 13 residues. V lost 5 bases and J 0 bases, leaving 7 bases between the germline ends.

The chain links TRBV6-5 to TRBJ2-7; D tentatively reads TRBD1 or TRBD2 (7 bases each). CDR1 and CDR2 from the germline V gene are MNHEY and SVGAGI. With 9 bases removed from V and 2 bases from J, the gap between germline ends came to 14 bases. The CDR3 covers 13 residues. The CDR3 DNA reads TGTGCCAGTCGACAGGGAGGGACCTACGAGCAGTACTTC. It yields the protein CASRQGGTYEQYF.

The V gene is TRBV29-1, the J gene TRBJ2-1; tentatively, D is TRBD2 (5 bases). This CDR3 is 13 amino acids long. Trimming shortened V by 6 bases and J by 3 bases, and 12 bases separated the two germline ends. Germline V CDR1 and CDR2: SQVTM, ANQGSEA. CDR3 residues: CSVAPSSYNEQFF. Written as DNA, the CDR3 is TGCAGCGTCGCGCCTAGCAGCTACAATGAGCAGTTCTTC.

CDR3 region: CASSLAGTHTGELFF. CDR3 coding DNA: TGTGCCAGCAGCTTAGCGGGGACACACACCGGGGAGCTGTTTTTT. The chain combines TRBV7-2 with TRBJ2-2; TRBD1 is a possible D gene (6 bases). The V end lost 0 bases, the J end lost 3 bases, and 8 bases lay between the germline ends. This CDR3 has 15 amino acids. Germline V CDR1 and CDR2: SGHTA, FQGNSA.

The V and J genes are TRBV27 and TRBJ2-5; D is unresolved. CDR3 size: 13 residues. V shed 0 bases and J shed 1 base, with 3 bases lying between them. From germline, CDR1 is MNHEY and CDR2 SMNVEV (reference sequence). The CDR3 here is CASSLSLQETQYF. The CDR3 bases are TGTGCCAGCAGTTTATCCCTCCAAGAGACCCAGTACTTC.

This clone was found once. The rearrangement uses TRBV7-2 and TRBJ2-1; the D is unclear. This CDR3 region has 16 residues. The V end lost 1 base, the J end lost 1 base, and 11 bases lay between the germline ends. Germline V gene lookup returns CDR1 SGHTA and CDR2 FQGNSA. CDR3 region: CASSLEGFQSYNEQFF. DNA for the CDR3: TGTGCCAGCAGCTTAGAAGGGTTTCAGTCCTACAATGAGCAGTTCTTC.

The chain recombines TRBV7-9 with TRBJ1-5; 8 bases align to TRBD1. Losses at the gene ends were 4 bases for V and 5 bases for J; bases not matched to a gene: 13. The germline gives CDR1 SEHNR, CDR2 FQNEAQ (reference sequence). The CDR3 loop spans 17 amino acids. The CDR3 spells CASSSSLGTGRDQPQHF. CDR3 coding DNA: TGTGCCAGCAGCTCTAGCCTCGGGACAGGAAGGGATCAGCCCCAGCATTTT.

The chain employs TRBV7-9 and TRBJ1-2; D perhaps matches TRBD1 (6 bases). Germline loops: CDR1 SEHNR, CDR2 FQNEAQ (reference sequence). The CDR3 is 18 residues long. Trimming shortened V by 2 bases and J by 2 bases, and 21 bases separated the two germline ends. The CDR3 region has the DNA TGTGCCAGCAGCTTATATGGGGCGGGATTTGGACAGAACTATGGCTACACCTTC. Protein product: CASSLYGAGFGQNYGYTF.

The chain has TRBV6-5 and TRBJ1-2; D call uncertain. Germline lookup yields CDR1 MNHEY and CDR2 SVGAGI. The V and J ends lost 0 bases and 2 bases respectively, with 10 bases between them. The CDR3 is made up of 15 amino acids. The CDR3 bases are TGTGCCAGCAGTTACTCGCCGGGTTCCAACTATGGCTACACCTTC. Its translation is CASSYSPGSNYGYTF.

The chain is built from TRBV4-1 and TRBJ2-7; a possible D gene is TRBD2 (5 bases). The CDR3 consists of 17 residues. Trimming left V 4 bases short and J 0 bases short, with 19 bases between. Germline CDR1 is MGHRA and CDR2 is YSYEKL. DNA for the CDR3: TGCGCCAGCAGCCCAGGCGAGGGCACAGTCGTCTCCTACGAGCAGTACTTC. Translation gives CASSPGEGTVVSYEQYF.

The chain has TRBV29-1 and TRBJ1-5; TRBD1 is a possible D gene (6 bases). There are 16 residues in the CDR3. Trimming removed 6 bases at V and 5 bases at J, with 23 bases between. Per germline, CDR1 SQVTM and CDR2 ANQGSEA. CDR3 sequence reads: CSVQVGGRAEDQPQHF. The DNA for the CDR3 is TGCAGCGTCCAGGTCGGGGGGCGGGCGGAGGATCAGCCCCAGCATTTT.

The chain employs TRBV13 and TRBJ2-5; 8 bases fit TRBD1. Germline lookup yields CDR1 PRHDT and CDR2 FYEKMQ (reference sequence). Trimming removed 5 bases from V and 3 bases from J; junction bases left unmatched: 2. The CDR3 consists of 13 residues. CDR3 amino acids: CASSLDREETQYF. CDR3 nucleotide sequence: TGTGCCAGCAGCCTGGACAGGGAAGAGACCCAGTACTTC.

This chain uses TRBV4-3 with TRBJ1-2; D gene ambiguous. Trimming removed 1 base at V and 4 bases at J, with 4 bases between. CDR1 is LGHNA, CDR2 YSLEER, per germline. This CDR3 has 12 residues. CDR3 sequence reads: CASSQGLYGYTF. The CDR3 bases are TGCGCCAGCAGCCAAGGACTCTATGGCTACACCTTC.

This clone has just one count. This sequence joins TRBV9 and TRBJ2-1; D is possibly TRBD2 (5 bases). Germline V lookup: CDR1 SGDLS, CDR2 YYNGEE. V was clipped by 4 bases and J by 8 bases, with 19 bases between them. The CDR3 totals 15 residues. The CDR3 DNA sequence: TGTGCCAGCAGCCACGGCGGGCTCCCGGGCGATGAGCAGTTCTTC. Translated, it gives CASSHGGLPGDEQFF.

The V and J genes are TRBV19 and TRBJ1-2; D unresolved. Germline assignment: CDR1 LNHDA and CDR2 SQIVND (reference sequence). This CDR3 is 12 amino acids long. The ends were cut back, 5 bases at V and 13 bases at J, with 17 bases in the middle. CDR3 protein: CASSLTRVGRTF. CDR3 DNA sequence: TGTGCCAGTAGTCTTACCCGGGTGGGCCGCACCTTC.